This entry is about one T cell receptor (beta chain). The antigen remains undetermined. CDR1 and CDR2 from the germline V gene are GTSNPN and SVGIG (reference sequence). V was cut by 5 bases and J by 2 bases, with 9 bases left in between. This CDR3 comprises 12 residues. The sample originates from a study of T cell responses to AZD1222 COVID-19 vaccine. Whole-study context: The study pooled second doses at about 4 or about 12 weeks. Study-wide findings and caveats: Repertoires were obtained only post-peak T cell response. Spike-specific TCR breadth and depth grew following two AZD1222 doses. A mostly white British donor set with more females was recruited, and clonal diversity was possibly underestimated.

Produced via immunoSEQ multiplex PCR; TCRdb's table is partial and in-frame only. The data show 110,000 to 150,000 clones, approximately 90% seen once. The specimen was peripheral blood, collected on day 0 of AZD1222 vaccination. The J gene is TRBJ1-1, the V gene TRBV30, with D unresolved. The source of this sequence is an adult in good health. The CDR3 region is CAWSLSNTEAFF. Written as DNA, the CDR3 is TGTGCCTGGTCCCTGAGTAACACTGAAGCTTTCTTT. Complete variable domain (other parts from reference TRBV30 and TRBJ1-1): SQTIHQWPATLVQPVGSPLSLECTVEGTSNPNLYWYRQAAGRGLQLLFYSVGIGQISSEVPQNLSASRPQDRQFILSSKKLLLSDSGFYLCAWSLSNTEAFFGQGTRLTVV.